This TCR beta chain originates from a study of blood T cells in healthy people across ages. General observations from the study: Estimates of total diversity, which came from one million sequenced T cells, were considered to be underestimates. The fall in TCR beta diversity per million T cells was roughly linear with age.

CDR3 length: 11 amino acids. CDR1 and CDR2 from the germline V gene are SEHNR and FQNEAQ (reference sequence). A J-beta primer mix and a sample-barcoded 5' primer were used in a second PCR of roughly 6 to 11 cycles. TCRdb redid the calling of the 5' RACE reads with MiXCR, one entry per CDR3 protein. The sample gives some 1,000,000 distinct CDR3 sequences, under 30% of which show up once; about 0.8% is in the top ten. This clonotype has ten or more counts. Its antigen remains unknown. Another study also made use of these data, one on T cells of mothers and their children. From that second work: Reverse transcription into cDNA received all extracted RNA, at roughly 1.4 ug per 15 ul. Each child gave approximately 3.2 million TCR beta CDR3 reads (each mother, over 9.5 million).

This chain connects TRBV7-9 to TRBJ2-5; D gene uncertain. Judging by the DNA end, TRBJ2-1 fits better; the J call may be wrong. The sequenced sample was blood. The sequence was collected from a girl aged 2-9 years in good health. The chain's CDR3 is CASSLAHEQFF. The DNA of the CDR3 is TGTGCCAGCAGCTTAGCCCATGAGCAGTTCTTC.